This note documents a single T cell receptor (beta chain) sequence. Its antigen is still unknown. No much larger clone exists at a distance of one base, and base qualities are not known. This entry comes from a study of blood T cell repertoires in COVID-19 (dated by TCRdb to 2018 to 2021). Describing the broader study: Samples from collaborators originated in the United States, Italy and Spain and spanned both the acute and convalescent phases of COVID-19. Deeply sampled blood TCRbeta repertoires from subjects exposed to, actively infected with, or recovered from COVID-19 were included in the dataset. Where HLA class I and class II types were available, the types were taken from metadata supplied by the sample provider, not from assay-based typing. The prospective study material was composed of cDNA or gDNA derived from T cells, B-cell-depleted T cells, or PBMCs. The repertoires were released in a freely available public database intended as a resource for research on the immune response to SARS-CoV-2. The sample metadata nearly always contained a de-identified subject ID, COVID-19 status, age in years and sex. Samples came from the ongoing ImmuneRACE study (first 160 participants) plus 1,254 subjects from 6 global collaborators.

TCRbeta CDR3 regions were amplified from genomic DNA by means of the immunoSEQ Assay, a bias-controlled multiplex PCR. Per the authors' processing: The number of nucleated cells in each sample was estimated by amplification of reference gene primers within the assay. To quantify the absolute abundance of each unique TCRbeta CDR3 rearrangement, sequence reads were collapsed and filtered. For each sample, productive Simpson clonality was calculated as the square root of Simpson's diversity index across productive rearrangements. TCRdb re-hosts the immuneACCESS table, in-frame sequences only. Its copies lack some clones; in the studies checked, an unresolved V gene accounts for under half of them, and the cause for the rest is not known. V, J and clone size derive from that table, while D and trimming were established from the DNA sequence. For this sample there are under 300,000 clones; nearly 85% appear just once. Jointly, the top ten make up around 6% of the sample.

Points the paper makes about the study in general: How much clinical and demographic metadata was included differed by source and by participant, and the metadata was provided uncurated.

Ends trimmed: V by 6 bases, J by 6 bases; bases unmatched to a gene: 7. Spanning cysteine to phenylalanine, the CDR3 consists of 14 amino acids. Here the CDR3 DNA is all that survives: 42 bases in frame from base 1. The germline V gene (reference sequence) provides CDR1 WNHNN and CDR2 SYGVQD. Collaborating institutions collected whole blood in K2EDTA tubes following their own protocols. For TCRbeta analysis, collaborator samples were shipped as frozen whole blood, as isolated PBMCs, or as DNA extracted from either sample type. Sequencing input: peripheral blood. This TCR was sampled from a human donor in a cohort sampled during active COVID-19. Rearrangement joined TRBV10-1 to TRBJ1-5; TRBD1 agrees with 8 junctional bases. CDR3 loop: CASSSGQGGQPQHF. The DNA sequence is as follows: TGCGCCAGCAGCTCCGGACAGGGTGGTCAGCCCCAGCATTTT.